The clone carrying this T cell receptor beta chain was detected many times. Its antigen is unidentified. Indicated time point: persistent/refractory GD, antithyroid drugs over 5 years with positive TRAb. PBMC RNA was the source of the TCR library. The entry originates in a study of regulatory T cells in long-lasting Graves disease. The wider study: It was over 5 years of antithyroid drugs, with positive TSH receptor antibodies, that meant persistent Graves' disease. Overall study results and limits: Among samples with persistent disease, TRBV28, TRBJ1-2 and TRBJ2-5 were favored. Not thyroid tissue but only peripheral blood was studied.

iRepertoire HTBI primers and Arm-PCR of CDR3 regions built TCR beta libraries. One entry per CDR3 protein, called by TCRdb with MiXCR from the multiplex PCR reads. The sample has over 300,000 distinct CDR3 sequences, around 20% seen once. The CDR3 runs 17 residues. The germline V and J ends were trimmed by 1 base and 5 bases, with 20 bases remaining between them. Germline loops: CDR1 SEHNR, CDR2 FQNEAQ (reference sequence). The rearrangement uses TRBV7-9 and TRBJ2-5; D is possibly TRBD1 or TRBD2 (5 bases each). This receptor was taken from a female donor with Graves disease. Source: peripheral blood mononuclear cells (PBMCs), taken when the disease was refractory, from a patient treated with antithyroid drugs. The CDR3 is CASSLGLWDLRMETQYF. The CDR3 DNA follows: TGTGCCAGCAGCTTAGGGTTGTGGGACCTGAGGATGGAGACCCAGTACTTC.